One sample yielded the 9 T cell receptor beta chains listed below, sequenced in a study of vaccination effects on CD4 cells after COVID-19. The repertoire was sequenced with immunoSEQ multiplex PCR; TCRdb's copy has only in-frame clones and lacks some. The table lists some 59,000 clones, 65% to 90% of them singletons. No antigen has been identified for these receptors. Antigen-specific CD4+ T cells expanded by the ViraFEST assay with viral peptide pools were then sequenced. Subsequent to a culture period of 10 days, CD4+ T cells were isolated. This material consisted of CD4+ T cells from PBMCs cultured with HCoV-229E spike peptides, taken before COVID-19 vaccination. The source is a human donor who received a COVID-19 vaccine.

The rearrangement links TRBV5-4 to TRBJ2-3; no reliable D call. CDR3 size: 14 residues. The germline V and J ends were trimmed by 5 bases and 2 bases, with 12 bases remaining between them. CDR1 is SGHNT, CDR2 YYREEE, per germline (reference sequence). CDR3 protein: CASSSGRNTDTQYF. The CDR3 DNA is TGTGCCAGCAGTTCGGGTCGGAACACAGATACGCAGTATTTT.

V usage is TRBV30 and J usage is TRBJ2-1; possibly TRBD1 or TRBD2 for D (5 bases each). The V and J ends lost 2 bases and 7 bases respectively, with 9 bases between them. This CDR3 region has 12 residues. Germline-derived CDR1 and CDR2 are GTSNPN and SVGIG (reference sequence). CDR3 sequence: CAWSWGMNEQFF. The DNA of the CDR3 is TGTGCCTGGAGTTGGGGGATGAATGAGCAGTTCTTC.

V usage is TRBV10-1 and J usage is TRBJ2-7; 10 bases line up with TRBD1. The CDR3 has 14 amino acids. CDR1 and CDR2 (germline): WNHNN, SYGVQD (reference sequence). V gave up 7 bases and J gave up 5 bases; unmatched junction bases: 8. This chain's CDR3 is CASMRDRGYNEQYV. The CDR3 nucleotides are TGCGCCAGCATGAGGGACAGGGGATATAACGAGCAGTACGTC.

The chain links TRBV7-9 to TRBJ1-2; D unresolved. V was clipped by 3 bases and J by 8 bases, with 10 bases between them. Germline CDR1 is SEHNR and CDR2 is FQNEAQ (reference sequence). The CDR3 has 12 amino acids. In DNA form, the CDR3 reads TGTGCCAGCAGCTTTACACAGCCCGGCTACACCTTC. It is translated as CASSFTQPGYTF.

The V call is TRBV6-1, the J call TRBJ1-6, with 7 bases fitting TRBD1. Germline V gene data show CDR1 as MNHNS and CDR2 as SASEGT. The CDR3 runs to 15 residues. The trim removed 3 bases at V and 10 bases at J, leaving 9 bases unmatched. The CDR3 nucleotides are TGTGCCAGCAGTGATGAGAGGGGGCTGGGGTCACCCCTCCACTTT. Translated, it gives CASSDERGLGSPLHF.

This clone has more than one count but fewer than ten. The chain recombines TRBV9 with TRBJ1-3; D is ambiguous. There are 14 residues in the CDR3. Germline CDR1 reads SGDLS; CDR2 reads YYNGEE. V lost 1 base to trimming and J lost 8 bases, with 13 bases between them. In DNA form, the CDR3 reads TGTGCCAGCAGCGTATCCCCCGCGGTGGACACCATATATTTT. Translation: CASSVSPAVDTIYF.

The chain employs TRBV5-1 and TRBJ2-2, with D uncertain. CDR1 is SGHRS and CDR2 is YFSETQ in the germline V gene. Between the trimmed V and J ends, which lost 5 bases and 0 bases, there was a span of 8 bases. The CDR3 runs 14 residues. This CDR3 reads CASRNDTNTGELFF. The CDR3 DNA sequence: TGCGCCAGCAGAAATGACACGAACACCGGGGAGCTGTTTTTT. Full variable domain (missing parts from reference TRBV5-1 and TRBJ2-2): KAGVTQTPRYLIKTRGQQVTLSCSPISGHRSVSWYQQTPGQGLQFLFEYFSETQRNKGNFPGRFSGRQFSNSRSEMNVSTLELGDSALYLCASRNDTNTGELFFGEGSRLTVL.

The chain couples TRBV7-2 to TRBJ1-5, with 9 bases identical to TRBD1. The CDR3 has 16 residues. CDR1 is SGHTA and CDR2 is FQGNSA in the germline V gene. J was trimmed by 9 bases and V by 5 bases; bases with no gene match: 14. The CDR3 DNA follows: TGTGCCAGCAGCGTCAACGCCGGGACAGGGTATGGGCCCCAGCATTTT. This gives the protein CASSVNAGTGYGPQHF.

The J gene is TRBJ2-5, the V gene TRBV27; 10 bases map to TRBD2. V shed 4 bases, J shed 2 bases, and the junction held 10 bases outside the gene matches. The V gene's germline CDR1 is MNHEY and CDR2 SMNVEV (reference sequence). The CDR3 is made up of 17 amino acids. The CDR3 DNA reads TGTGCCAGCAGTTCTCGATTCGGGACTAGCGCGCAAGAGACCCAGTACTTC. This encodes CASSSRFGTSAQETQYF.